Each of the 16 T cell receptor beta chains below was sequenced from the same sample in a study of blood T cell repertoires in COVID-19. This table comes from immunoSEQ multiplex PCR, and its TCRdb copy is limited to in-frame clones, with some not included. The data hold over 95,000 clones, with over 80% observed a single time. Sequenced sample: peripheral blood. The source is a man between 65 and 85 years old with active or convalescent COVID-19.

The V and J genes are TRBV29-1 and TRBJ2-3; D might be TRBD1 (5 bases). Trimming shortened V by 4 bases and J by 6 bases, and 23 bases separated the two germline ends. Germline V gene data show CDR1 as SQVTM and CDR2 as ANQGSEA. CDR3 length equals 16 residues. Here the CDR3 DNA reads TGCAGCGTTGTCAATGGGGCCTTCCTACGCCCGGATACGCAGTATTTT. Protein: CSVVNGAFLRPDTQYF.

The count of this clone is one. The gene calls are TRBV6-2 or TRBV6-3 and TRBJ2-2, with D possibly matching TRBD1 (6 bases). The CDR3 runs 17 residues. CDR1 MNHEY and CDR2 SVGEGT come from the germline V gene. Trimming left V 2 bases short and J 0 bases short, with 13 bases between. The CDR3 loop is CASSYDPDSSNTGELFF. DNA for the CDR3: TGTGCCAGCAGTTACGACCCGGACAGTTCGAACACCGGGGAGCTGTTTTTT.

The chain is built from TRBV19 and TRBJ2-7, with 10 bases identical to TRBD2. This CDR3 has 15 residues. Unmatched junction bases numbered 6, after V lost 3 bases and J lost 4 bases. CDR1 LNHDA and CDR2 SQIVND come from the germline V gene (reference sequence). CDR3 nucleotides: TGTGCCAGTAGTATCGAAGCTAGCGGGGGATACGAGCAGTACTTC. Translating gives CASSIEASGGYEQYF.

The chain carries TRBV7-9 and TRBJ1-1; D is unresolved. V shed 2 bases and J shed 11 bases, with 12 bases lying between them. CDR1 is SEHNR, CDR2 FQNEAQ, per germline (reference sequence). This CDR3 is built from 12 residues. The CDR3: CASSLMQALAFF. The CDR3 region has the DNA TGTGCCAGCAGCTTAATGCAGGCCCTGGCTTTCTTT.

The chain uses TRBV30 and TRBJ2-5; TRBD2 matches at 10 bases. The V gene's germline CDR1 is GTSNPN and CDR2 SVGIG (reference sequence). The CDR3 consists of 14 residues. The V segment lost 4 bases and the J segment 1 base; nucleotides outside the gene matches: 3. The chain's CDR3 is CAWNLAGVQETQYF. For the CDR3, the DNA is TGTGCCTGGAACCTAGCGGGGGTCCAAGAGACCCAGTACTTC.

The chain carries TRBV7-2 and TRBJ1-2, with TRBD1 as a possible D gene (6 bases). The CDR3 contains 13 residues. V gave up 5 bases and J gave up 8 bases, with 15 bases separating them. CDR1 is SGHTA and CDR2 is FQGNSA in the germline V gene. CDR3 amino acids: CASSPDSTGGYTF. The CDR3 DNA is TGTGCCAGCAGCCCGGACAGTACTGGAGGCTACACCTTC.

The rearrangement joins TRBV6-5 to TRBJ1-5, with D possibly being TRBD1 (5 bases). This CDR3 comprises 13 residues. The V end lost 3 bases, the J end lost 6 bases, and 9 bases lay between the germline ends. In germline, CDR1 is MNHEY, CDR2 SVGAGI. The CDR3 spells CASSYGGSQPQHF. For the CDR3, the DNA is TGTGCCAGCAGTTATGGGGGGAGTCAGCCCCAGCATTTT.

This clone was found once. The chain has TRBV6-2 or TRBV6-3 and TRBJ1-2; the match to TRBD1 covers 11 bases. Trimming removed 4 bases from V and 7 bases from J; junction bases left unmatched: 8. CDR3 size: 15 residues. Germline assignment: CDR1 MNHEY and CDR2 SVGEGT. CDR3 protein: CASSSERTGGFGYTF. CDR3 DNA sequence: TGTGCCAGCAGTTCCGAAAGGACAGGGGGCTTTGGCTACACCTTC.

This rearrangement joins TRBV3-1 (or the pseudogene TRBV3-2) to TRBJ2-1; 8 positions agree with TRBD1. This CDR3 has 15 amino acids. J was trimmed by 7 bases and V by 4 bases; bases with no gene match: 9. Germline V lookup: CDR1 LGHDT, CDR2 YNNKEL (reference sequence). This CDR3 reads CASSPRTGFQNEQFF. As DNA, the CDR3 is TGTGCCAGCAGCCCACGGACAGGGTTTCAAAATGAGCAGTTCTTC.

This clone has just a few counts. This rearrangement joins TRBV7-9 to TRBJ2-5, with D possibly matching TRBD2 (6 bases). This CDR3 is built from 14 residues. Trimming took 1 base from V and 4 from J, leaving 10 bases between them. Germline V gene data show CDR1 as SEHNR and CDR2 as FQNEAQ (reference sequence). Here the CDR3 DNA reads TGTGCCAGCAGCTTAGGACTAGTCGGAGAGACCCAGTACTTC. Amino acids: CASSLGLVGETQYF.

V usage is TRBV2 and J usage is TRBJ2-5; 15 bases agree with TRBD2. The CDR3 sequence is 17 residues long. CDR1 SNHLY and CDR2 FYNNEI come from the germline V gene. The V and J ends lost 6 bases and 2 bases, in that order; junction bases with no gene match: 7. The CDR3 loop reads CASSRGLAGGRQETQYF. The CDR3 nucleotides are TGTGCCAGCAGCCGGGGACTAGCGGGGGGTCGGCAAGAGACCCAGTACTTC.

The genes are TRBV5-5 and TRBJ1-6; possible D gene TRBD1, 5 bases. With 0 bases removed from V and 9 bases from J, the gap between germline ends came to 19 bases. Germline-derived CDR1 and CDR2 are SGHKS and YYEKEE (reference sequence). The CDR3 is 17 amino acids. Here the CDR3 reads CASSLAGSNPGPSPLHF. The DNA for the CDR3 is TGTGCCAGCAGCTTGGCCGGTAGTAACCCAGGGCCTTCACCCCTCCACTTT. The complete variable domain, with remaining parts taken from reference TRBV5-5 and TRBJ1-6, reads DAGVTQSPTHLIKTRGQQVTLRCSPISGHKSVSWYQQVLGQGPQFIFQYYEKEERGRGNFPDRFSARQFPNYSSELNVNALLLGDSALYLCASSLAGSNPGPSPLHFGNGTRLTVT.

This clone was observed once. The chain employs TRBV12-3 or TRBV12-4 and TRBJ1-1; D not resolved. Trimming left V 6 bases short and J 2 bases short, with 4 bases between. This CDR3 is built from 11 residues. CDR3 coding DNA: TGTGCCAGCAGCTTTAACACTGAAGCTTTCTTT. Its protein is CASSFNTEAFF.

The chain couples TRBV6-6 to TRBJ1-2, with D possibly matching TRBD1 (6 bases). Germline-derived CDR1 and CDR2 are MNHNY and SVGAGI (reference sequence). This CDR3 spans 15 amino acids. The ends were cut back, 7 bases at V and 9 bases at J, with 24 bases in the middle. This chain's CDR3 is CASTTMSPGEIRYTF. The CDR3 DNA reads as TGTGCCAGCACCACTATGTCCCCAGGGGAAATTCGCTACACCTTC.

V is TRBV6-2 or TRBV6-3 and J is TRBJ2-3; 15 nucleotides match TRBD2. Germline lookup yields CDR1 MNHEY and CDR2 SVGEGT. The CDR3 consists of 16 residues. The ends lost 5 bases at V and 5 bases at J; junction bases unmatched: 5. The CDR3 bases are TGTGCCAGCAGTAGAGGACTAGCGGGGGGGCAAGATACGCAGTATTTT. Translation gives CASSRGLAGGQDTQYF.

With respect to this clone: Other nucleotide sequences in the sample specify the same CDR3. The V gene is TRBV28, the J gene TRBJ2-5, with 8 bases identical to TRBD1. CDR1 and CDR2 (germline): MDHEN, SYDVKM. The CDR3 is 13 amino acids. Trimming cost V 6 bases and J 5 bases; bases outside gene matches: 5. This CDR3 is CASRKTGEETQYF. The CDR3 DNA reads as TGTGCCAGCAGAAAGACAGGGGAGGAGACCCAGTACTTC. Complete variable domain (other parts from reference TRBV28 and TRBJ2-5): DVKVTQSSRYLVKRTGEKVFLECVQDMDHENMFWYRQDPGLGLRLIYFSYDVKMKEKGDIPEGYSVSREKKERFSLILESASTNQTSMYLCASRKTGEETQYFGPGTRLLVL.